This TCR beta chain was sequenced in a study of T cell responses to AZD1222 COVID-19 vaccine. Study observations and caveats: Close to half of all spike-specific TCRs reportedly target regions of the variants that are unmutated.

About this clone: The antigen remains undetermined.

V lost 6 bases, J lost 6 bases, and 15 bases lay in between. CDR1 and CDR2 (germline): MNHEY, SVGAGI. The CDR3 extends over 14 amino acids. Assay used: immunoSEQ multiplex PCR; TCRdb lists only in-frame clones, some missing. This repertoire shows 150,000 to 200,000 clones, about 90% found once; its top ten account for 2.5% to 3%. V gene TRBV6-5 combines with J gene TRBJ1-5; D is perhaps TRBD1 (6 bases). This specimen consisted of peripheral blood, obtained on day 0 of MenACWY control vaccination. The sequence came from an adult in good health. The CDR3 DNA follows: TGTGCCAGCAGCGGGGGGGGGCAAAGTCAGCCCCAGCATTTT. It encodes CASSGGGQSQPQHF.